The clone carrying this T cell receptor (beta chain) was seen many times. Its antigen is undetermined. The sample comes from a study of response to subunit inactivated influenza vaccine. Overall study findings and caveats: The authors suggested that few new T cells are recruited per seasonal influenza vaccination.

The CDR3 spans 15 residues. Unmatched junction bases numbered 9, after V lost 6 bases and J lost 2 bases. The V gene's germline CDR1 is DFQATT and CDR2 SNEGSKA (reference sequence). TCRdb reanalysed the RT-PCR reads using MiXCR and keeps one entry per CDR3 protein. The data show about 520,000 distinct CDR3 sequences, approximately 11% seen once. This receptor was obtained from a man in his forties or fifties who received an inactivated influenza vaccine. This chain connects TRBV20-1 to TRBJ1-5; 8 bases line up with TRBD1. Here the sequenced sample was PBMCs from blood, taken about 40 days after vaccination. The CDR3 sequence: CSACRTGRGNQPQHF. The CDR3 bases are TGCAGTGCGTGTAGGACAGGGCGCGGCAATCAGCCCCAGCATTTT.